This T cell receptor (beta chain) was identified during a study of T cells after yellow fever vaccination. By 5'RACE template switching, TCR cDNA was produced, with a universal primer site and UMIs added in the process. MiXCR was run by TCRdb on the 5' RACE reads, yielding one entry per CDR3 protein. The sample yields about 340,000 distinct CDR3 sequences, around an eighth seen once. For this clonotype: Its antigen is unknown.

General study findings and limits: Shared CD4/CD8 clonotypes were a small share, likely from convergent recombination.

The sequence came from a man younger than 30 who received the YFV17D yellow fever vaccine. The material sequenced was CD4+ T cells sorted from PBMCs, taken 15 days after the yellow fever booster vaccination.

The CDR3 sequence is CSARDPPPAGGKQFF. The CDR3 region has the DNA TGCAGTGCTAGAGACCCCCCGCCAGCGGGGGGGAAGCAGTTCTTC. V usage is TRBV20-1 and J usage is TRBJ2-1; 10 bases match TRBD2. This CDR3 is built from 15 residues. J was trimmed by 11 bases and V by 0 bases; bases with no gene match: 10. Germline CDR1 reads DFQATT; CDR2 reads SNEGSKA (reference sequence).